The entry below gives a single T cell receptor beta chain sequence along with its context. The sample belongs to a study of blood T cell repertoires in COVID-19. Study background: Donors in the United States, Italy and Spain gave samples during acute or convalescent COVID-19. The analysed material was cDNA or gDNA that came from T cells, B-cell-depleted T cells, or PBMCs.

The length of the CDR3 is 13 residues. The germline CDR1 and CDR2 sequences are KGHSH and LQKENI. Trimming removed 7 bases from V and 2 bases from J, with 11 bases in between. In the authors' methods: Estimation of nucleated cell counts relied on the amplification of reference gene primers. Sequenced by immunoSEQ multiplex PCR; TCRdb stores in-frame clones only, minus some. V, J and clone size reflect that table, while D and trimming were determined from the DNA. This table has 200,000 to 250,000 clones, 85% to 90% appearing once. The chain joins TRBV18 to TRBJ1-1, with a tentative D call TRBD1 (6 bases). This TCR was sampled from a woman aged 60-75 years with acute or convalescent COVID-19. Specimen: peripheral blood. The CDR3 nucleotides read TGTGCCAGCTTAGGGACACCAAACACTGAAGCTTTCTTT. Translating it yields CASLGTPNTEAFF.